This passage covers 25 T cell receptor beta chains from one sample sequenced in a study of cytomegalovirus exposure and HLA in healthy donors. Primers included in the PCR were 60 Vbeta and 13 Jbeta primers. Measured with immunoSEQ multiplex PCR; TCRdb has only the in-frame clones, and not every one. The data contain 60,000 to 70,000 clones, about 60% of them singletons. Sequenced material: PBMCs. The origin of the receptors is a woman between 45 and 60 years old in good health and CMV-seronegative.

The V gene is TRBV4-3, the J gene TRBJ1-1, with 10 bases fitting TRBD1. This CDR3 has 15 amino acids. With V trimmed by 2 bases and J by 6 bases, 6 bases remained unmatched. Germline CDR1 LGHNA, CDR2 YSLEER. CDR3 bases: TGCGCCAGCAGCCAACCGGGACAGGGGATTCCTGAAGCTTTCTTT. This encodes CASSQPGQGIPEAFF.

This clone is a singleton in its sample. The chain has TRBV7-2 and TRBJ1-4; 7 bases line up with TRBD1. V was clipped by 6 bases and J by 2 bases; unmatched bases: 3. The CDR3 extends over 14 amino acids. From germline, CDR1 is SGHTA and CDR2 FQGNSA. DNA of the CDR3: TGTGCCAGCAGACCGACAGGGACTAATGAAAAACTGTTTTTT. It is translated as CASRPTGTNEKLFF.

The chain recombines TRBV6-4 with TRBJ2-3; 9 nucleotides line up with TRBD2. The junction had 5 bases not matched to a gene; V was cut back by 2 bases and J by 2 bases. Germline-derived CDR1 and CDR2 are MRHNA and SNTAGT. This CDR3 region has 16 residues. CDR3 sequence: CASSDEASGNTDTQYF. CDR3 nucleotide sequence: TGTGCCAGCAGTGACGAGGCTAGCGGGAACACAGATACGCAGTATTTT.

In its sample, this clone ranks as medium-sized. J is TRBJ2-7 and V is TRBV5-6; 7 nucleotides align to TRBD1. The trim removed 1 base at V and 2 bases at J, leaving 0 bases unmatched. Germline CDR1 is SGHDT and CDR2 is YYEEEE. CDR3 length equals 13 residues. The CDR3 region has the DNA TGTGCCAGCAGCTTGACAGGGGCCTACGAGCAGTACTTC. It codes for CASSLTGAYEQYF.

This clone turned up a few times. The chain recombines TRBV6-5 with TRBJ1-2; D remains unclear. Trimming took off 7 bases at V and 4 bases at J, with 10 bases between the two ends. This CDR3 comprises 12 residues. Germline-derived CDR1 and CDR2 are MNHEY and SVGAGI. The CDR3 region has the DNA TGTGCCAGCACCGAGTCTGGCTATGGCTACACCTTC. Protein sequence: CASTESGYGYTF.

The V call is TRBV7-2, the J call TRBJ2-3; 10 bases match TRBD2. CDR3 length equals 17 residues. With 5 bases clipped from V and 2 bases from J, the junction kept 10 bases outside the gene matches. Germline values: CDR1 SGHTA, CDR2 FQGNSA. The CDR3 sequence: CASSQRRSGRATDTQYF. In nucleotides, the CDR3 is TGTGCCAGCAGCCAGAGGCGGAGCGGGAGGGCCACAGATACGCAGTATTTT.

The J gene is TRBJ2-7, the V gene TRBV5-1, with 9 bases matching TRBD1. J was trimmed by 6 bases and V by 4 bases; bases with no gene match: 8. The length of the CDR3 is 14 residues. The germline V gene has CDR1 SGHRS and CDR2 YFSETQ. CDR3 loop: CASSLGTGMSEQYF. The DNA for the CDR3 is TGCGCCAGCAGCCTCGGGACAGGGATGAGCGAGCAGTACTTC.

This clone was picked up a small number of times. This chain joins TRBV9 and TRBJ1-5, with D possibly TRBD1 on 6 matching bases. Deletions cut 3 bases from V and 0 bases from J, with 13 bases between. The germline V gene has CDR1 SGDLS and CDR2 YYNGEE. This CDR3 spans 16 amino acids. The CDR3 sequence is CASSAGTPNSNQPQHF. Written as DNA, the CDR3 is TGTGCCAGCAGCGCCGGGACACCAAATAGCAATCAGCCCCAGCATTTT.

The rearrangement joins TRBV6-5 to TRBJ1-2, with 7 bases fitting TRBD1. The CDR3 spans 11 residues. Trimming took 6 bases from V and 10 from J; bases not matched to a gene: 5. Germline assignment: CDR1 MNHEY and CDR2 SVGAGI. CDR3 in amino acids: CASSQGQSYTF. In DNA, the CDR3 is TGTGCCAGCAGCCAGGGACAGTCCTACACCTTC.

The chain couples TRBV18 to TRBJ2-5; weak D call: TRBD2 (7 bases). V shed 6 bases and J shed 7 bases, with 21 bases lying between them. Germline V CDR1 and CDR2: KGHSH, LQKENI. The CDR3 contains 15 residues. The chain's CDR3 is CASSPTGGVYLTQYF. The DNA for the CDR3 is TGTGCCAGCTCGCCCACGGGGGGCGTCTACTTGACCCAGTACTTC. Variable domain in full (rest from reference TRBV18 and TRBJ2-5): NAGVMQNPRHLVRRRGQEARLRCSPMKGHSHVYWYRQLPEEGLKFMVYLQKENIIDESGMPKERFSAEFPKEGPSILRIQQVVRGDSAAYFCASSPTGGVYLTQYFGPGTRLLVL.

CDR3 sequence reads: CASSRTSGRWNEQFF. For the CDR3, the DNA is TGCGCCAGCAGCCGGACTAGCGGGAGGTGGAATGAGCAGTTCTTC. The chain recombines TRBV4-3 with TRBJ2-1; 14 nucleotides align to TRBD2. The CDR3 covers 15 residues. V lost 4 bases and J lost 7; bases outside the gene matches: 3. Germline-derived CDR1 and CDR2 are LGHNA and YSLEER.

With respect to this clone: Compared with germline, one end of the junction differs, possibly owing to a read error. The chain links TRBV7-7 to TRBJ2-5; perhaps TRBD2 as D (7 bases). From germline, CDR1 is SSHAT and CDR2 FNYEAQ (reference sequence). CDR3 size: 16 residues. CDR3 DNA sequence: TGTGCTAGCAGCTTGGCCGCGGGGGCCCTACAAGAGGCCCAGTACTTC. As protein: CASSLAAGALQEAQYF.

CDR3: CASSLTQGLGGYTF. CDR3 DNA: TGTGCCAGCAGCCTAACACAGGGGTTGGGTGGCTACACCTTC. The chain joins TRBV7-9 to TRBJ1-2; TRBD1 aligns across 7 bases. Trimming took 5 bases from V and 7 from J; bases not matched to a gene: 10. The CDR3 length is 14 residues. Germline V gene sequence: CDR1 SEHNR, CDR2 FQNEAQ (reference sequence).

The genes are TRBV29-1 and TRBJ1-4; TRBD1 matches at 11 bases. This CDR3 spans 16 amino acids. CDR1 is SQVTM and CDR2 is ANQGSEA in the germline V gene. The junction had 7 bases not matched to a gene; V was cut back by 0 bases and J by 7 bases. This CDR3 is CSVEDPGQGAGEKLFF. CDR3 DNA sequence: TGCAGCGTTGAAGATCCAGGACAGGGGGCAGGTGAAAAACTGTTTTTT.

The chain uses TRBV5-4 and TRBJ2-1; no definite D call. Trimming removed 0 bases at V and 8 bases at J, with 12 bases between. This CDR3 contains 14 residues. CDR1 SGHNT and CDR2 YYREEE come from the germline V gene (reference sequence). CDR3 loop: CASSLGGRSDEQFF. The DNA for the CDR3 is TGTGCCAGCAGCTTGGGTGGTCGATCGGATGAGCAGTTCTTC. The whole variable domain, filled in from reference TRBV5-4 and TRBJ2-1, reads ETGVTQSPTHLIKTRGQQVTLRCSSQSGHNTVSWYQQALGQGPQFIFQYYREEENGRGNFPPRFSGLQFPNYSSELNVNALELDDSALYLCASSLGGRSDEQFFGPGTRLTVL.

Only a few counts were recorded for this clone. The V and J genes are TRBV5-1 and TRBJ1-1; TRBD1 matches 10 bases. With 4 bases clipped from V and 1 base from J, the junction kept 10 bases outside the gene matches. The CDR3 consists of 17 residues. Per the germline V gene, CDR1 is SGHRS and CDR2 is YFSETQ. In DNA form, the CDR3 reads TGCGCCAGCAGCCCAGCCGGGACAGGGGTATGGAACACTGAAGCTTTCTTT. This sequence encodes CASSPAGTGVWNTEAFF.

There are a few counts of this clone. The chain uses TRBV15 and TRBJ2-7, with 8 bases matching TRBD2. J gave up 5 bases and V 9 bases, and 12 bases lay outside the gene matches. The CDR3 sequence is 14 residues long. CDR1 is LNHNV, CDR2 YYDKDF, per germline (reference sequence). The chain's CDR3 is CATSGTPIGNEQYF. As DNA, the CDR3 is TGTGCCACTAGCGGGACACCGATTGGGAACGAGCAGTACTTC.

The rearrangement links TRBV2 to TRBJ1-4; maybe TRBD1 (6 bases). The CDR3 is 16 amino acids. Trimming removed 6 bases from V and 5 bases from J, with 19 bases in between. Looked up from germline, CDR1 is SNHLY and CDR2 is FYNNEI. The CDR3 nucleotides are TGTGCCAGCAGAGCCCTTCGGGGGGCAGGGAATGAAAAACTGTTTTTT. This gives the protein CASRALRGAGNEKLFF. The full variable domain, with the rest looked up from reference TRBV2 and TRBJ1-4, is EPEVTQTPSHQVTQMGQEVILRCVPISNHLYFYWYRQILGQKVEFLVSFYNNEISEKSEIFDDQFSVERPDGSNFTLKIRSTKLEDSAMYFCASRALRGAGNEKLFFGSGTQLSVL.

The chain is built from TRBV6-5 and TRBJ2-3, with 8 bases matching TRBD1. The CDR3 has 15 residues. The V gene end was trimmed by 3 bases and the J gene end by 2 bases; junction bases not matched to a gene: 4. CDR1 and CDR2 (germline): MNHEY, SVGAGI. CDR3 region: CASSYGTGSTDTQYF. The CDR3, as DNA: TGTGCCAGCAGTTATGGGACAGGTTCCACAGATACGCAGTATTTT.

V and J are TRBV18 and TRBJ2-2; 12 positions match TRBD2. Germline V lookup: CDR1 KGHSH, CDR2 LQKENI. The CDR3 covers 17 residues. V lost 3 bases and J lost 2; bases outside the gene matches: 4. CDR3 loop: CASSPPTSGSNTGELFF. DNA for the CDR3: TGTGCCAGCTCACCCCCGACTAGCGGGAGTAACACCGGGGAGCTGTTTTTT.

The chain uses TRBV7-3 and TRBJ2-3; 7 bases match TRBD2. V trimming: 2 bases; J trimming: 4 bases; junction bases outside the gene matches: 3. Germline assignment: CDR1 SGHTA and CDR2 FQGTGA. The CDR3 length is 14 residues. CDR3 sequence (DNA): TGTGCCAGCAGCTTAGCGGGAGCCGCAGATACGCAGTATTTT. Translated, it gives CASSLAGAADTQYF.

A single count supports this clone. The CDR3 DNA reads as TGTGCCAGCAGGACTCTCGGGACAGGGGGCTACGAGCAGTACTTC. Protein product: CASRTLGTGGYEQYF. The rearrangement joins TRBV6-1 to TRBJ2-7; 11 bases map to TRBD1. Germline loops: CDR1 MNHNS, CDR2 SASEGT. The CDR3 runs to 15 residues. V dropped 6 bases and J dropped 3; count of bases not matched to a gene: 7.

The chain carries TRBV12-5 and TRBJ2-1; TRBD1 agrees at 7 bases. Germline V gives CDR1 LGHNT, CDR2 FRNRAP. V shed 6 bases and J 0 bases; nucleotides not matched to a gene: 2. The CDR3 length is 14 residues. The CDR3, as DNA: TGTGCTAGTGGGACAGGGAGCTCCTACAATGAGCAGTTCTTC. Translating it yields CASGTGSSYNEQFF.

The chain has TRBV25-1 and TRBJ2-7; 12 nucleotides line up with TRBD1. The junction had 8 bases not matched to a gene; V was cut back by 3 bases and J by 5 bases. From germline, CDR1 is MGHDK and CDR2 SYGVNS. The CDR3 sequence is 16 residues long. Here the CDR3 DNA reads TGTGCCAGCAGTGAGGCCCCGGGACAGGGGGCTGACGAGCAGTACTTC. Protein product: CASSEAPGQGADEQYF.

Concerning this clone: One end of the junction does not line up with germline, which may come from a read error. The chain links TRBV7-7 to TRBJ2-7; TRBD1 agrees at 7 bases. In germline, CDR1 is SSHAT, CDR2 FNYEAQ (reference sequence). The CDR3 runs to 13 residues. The CDR3 DNA reads TGTGCTAGCAGCTTGGAGACAGGGTCGGAGCAGTACTTC. This sequence encodes CASSLETGSEQYF.